This T cell receptor (beta chain) comes out of a study of OX40 agonist ivuxolimab in advanced cancers. Looking at the study overall: Administration of intravenous ivuxolimab to patients occurred every 2 weeks at 0.01 to 10 mg/kg.

Sequenced by immunoSEQ multiplex PCR; TCRdb stores in-frame clones only, minus some. The table lists approximately 91,000 clones, over 75% of them singletons, with about 0.29% in the top ten. V dropped 3 bases and J dropped 6 bases, with 24 bases sitting between them. This CDR3 spans 17 amino acids. Germline V lookup: CDR1 SEHNR, CDR2 FQNEAQ (reference sequence). The sequenced sample was CD4+ or CD8+ T cells sorted from blood, obtained in a trial of the OX40 agonist ivuxolimab. The clonotype was recovered from an adult with an advanced solid tumor such as melanoma, head and neck, liver or kidney cancer. J is TRBJ2-7 and V is TRBV7-9; either TRBD1 or TRBD2 may fit D (5 bases each). The CDR3: CASSFSLGRSGKSEQYF. As DNA, the CDR3 is TGTGCCAGCAGCTTTTCACTAGGGCGGTCAGGGAAATCCGAGCAGTACTTC.